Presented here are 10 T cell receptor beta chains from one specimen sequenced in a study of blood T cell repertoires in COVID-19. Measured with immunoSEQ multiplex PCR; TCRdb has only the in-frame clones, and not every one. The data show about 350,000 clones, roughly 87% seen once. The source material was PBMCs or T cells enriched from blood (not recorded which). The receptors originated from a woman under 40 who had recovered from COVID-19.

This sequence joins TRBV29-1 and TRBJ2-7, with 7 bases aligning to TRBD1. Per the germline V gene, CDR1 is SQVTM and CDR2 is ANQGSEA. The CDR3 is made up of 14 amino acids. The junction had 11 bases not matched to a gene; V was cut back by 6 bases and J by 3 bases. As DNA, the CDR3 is TGCAGCGTCGCAACCCCCGGGACAGACTACGAGCAGTACTTC. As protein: CSVATPGTDYEQYF.

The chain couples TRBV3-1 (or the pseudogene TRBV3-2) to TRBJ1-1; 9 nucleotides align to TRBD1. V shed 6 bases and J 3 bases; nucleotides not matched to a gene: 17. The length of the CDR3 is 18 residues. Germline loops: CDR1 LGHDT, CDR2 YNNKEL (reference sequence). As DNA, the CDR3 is TGTGCCAGCAGGCACCGCACAGGGGGCGCGGGAATCCACACTGAAGCTTTCTTT. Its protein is CASRHRTGGAGIHTEAFF.

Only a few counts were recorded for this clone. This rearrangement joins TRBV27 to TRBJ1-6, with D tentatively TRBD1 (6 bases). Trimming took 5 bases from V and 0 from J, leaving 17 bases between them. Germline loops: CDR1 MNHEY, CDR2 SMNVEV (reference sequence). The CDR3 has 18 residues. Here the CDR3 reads CASSPRGASSSYNSPLHF. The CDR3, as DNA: TGTGCCAGCAGTCCCCGGGGGGCCAGTAGCTCCTATAATTCACCCCTCCACTTT.

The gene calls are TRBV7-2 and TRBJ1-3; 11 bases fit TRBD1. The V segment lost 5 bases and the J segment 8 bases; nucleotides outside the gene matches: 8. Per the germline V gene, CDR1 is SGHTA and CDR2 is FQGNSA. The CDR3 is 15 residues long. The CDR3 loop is CASSRGGQGEYTIYF. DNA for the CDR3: TGTGCCAGCAGCCGTGGGGGACAGGGGGAATACACCATATATTTT.

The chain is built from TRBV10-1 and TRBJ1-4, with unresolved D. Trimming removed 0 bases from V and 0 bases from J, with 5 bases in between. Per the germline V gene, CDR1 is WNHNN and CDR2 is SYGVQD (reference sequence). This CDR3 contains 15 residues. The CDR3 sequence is CASSESQATNEKLFF. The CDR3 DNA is TGCGCCAGCAGTGAGTCCCAGGCAACTAATGAAAAACTGTTTTTT.

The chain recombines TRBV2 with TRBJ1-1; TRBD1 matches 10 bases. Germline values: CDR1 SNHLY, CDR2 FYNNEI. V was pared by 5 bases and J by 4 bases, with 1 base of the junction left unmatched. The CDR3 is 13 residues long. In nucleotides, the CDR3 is TGTGCCAGCAGTAGGGACAGGGGCACTGAAGCTTTCTTT. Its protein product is CASSRDRGTEAFF. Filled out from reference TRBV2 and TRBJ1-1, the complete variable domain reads EPEVTQTPSHQVTQMGQEVILRCVPISNHLYFYWYRQILGQKVEFLVSFYNNEISEKSEIFDDQFSVERPDGSNFTLKIRSTKLEDSAMYFCASSRDRGTEAFFGQGTRLTVV.

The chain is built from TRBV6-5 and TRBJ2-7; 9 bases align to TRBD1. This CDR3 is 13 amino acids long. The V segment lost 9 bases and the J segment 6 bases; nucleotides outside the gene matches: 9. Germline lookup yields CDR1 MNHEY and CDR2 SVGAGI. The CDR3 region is CASGDRVMSEQYF. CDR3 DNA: TGTGCCAGTGGGGACAGGGTGATGAGCGAGCAGTACTTC.

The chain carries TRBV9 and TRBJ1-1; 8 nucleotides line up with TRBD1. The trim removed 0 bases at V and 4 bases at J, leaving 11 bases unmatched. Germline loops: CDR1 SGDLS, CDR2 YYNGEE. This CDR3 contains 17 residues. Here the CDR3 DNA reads TGTGCCAGCAGCGTAGTTTCAGGGGGCGCATTTGGCACTGAAGCTTTCTTT. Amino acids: CASSVVSGGAFGTEAFF.

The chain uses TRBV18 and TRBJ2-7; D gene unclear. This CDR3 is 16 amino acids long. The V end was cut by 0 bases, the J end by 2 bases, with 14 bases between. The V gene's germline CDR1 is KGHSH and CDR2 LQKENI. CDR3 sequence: CASSPPSSGITYEQYF. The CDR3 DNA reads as TGTGCCAGCTCACCACCTAGCAGTGGAATTACCTACGAGCAGTACTTC.

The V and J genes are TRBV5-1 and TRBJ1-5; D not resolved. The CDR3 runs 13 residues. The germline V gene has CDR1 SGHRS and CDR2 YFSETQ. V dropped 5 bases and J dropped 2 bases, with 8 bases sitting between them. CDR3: CASSRDGNQPQHF. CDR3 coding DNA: TGCGCCAGCAGTCGAGATGGCAATCAGCCCCAGCATTTT.